The next 7 T cell receptor beta chains were all read from a single sample in a study of T-cell reconstitution after alpha-beta-depleted transplantation in children. TCRbeta library construction was performed incorporating unique molecular identifiers. TCRdb ran MiXCR on the PCR reads and lists one entry per CDR3 protein. This sample yields approximately 800,000 distinct CDR3 sequences, of which 16% are seen a single time; around 5.3% belongs to the top ten. Sequenced here: PBMCs, mostly from graft donor cells, sampled 360 days after TCRalphabeta/CD19-depleted stem cell transplant. The receptor set was obtained from a male patient aged 10 to 17 who had a stem cell transplant for acute lymphoblastic leukemia, so the T cells may come from the graft donor.

The chain joins TRBV20-1 to TRBJ2-2; 7 bases align to TRBD2. This CDR3 is 14 amino acids long. The J segment lost 6 bases and the V segment lost 5 bases, leaving 9 bases of the junction unmatched. Germline-derived CDR1 and CDR2 are DFQATT and SNEGSKA (reference sequence). The CDR3 here is CSAPLVAGAGELFF. The CDR3 DNA sequence: TGCAGTGCTCCCTTAGTTGCGGGAGCCGGGGAGCTGTTTTTT.

This clonotype was detected many times. J is TRBJ2-6 and V is TRBV4-2; no firm D call. This CDR3 is 15 amino acids long. Germline values: CDR1 LGHNA, CDR2 YNFKEQ. Trimming took 0 bases from V and 5 from J, leaving 8 bases between them. This CDR3 is CASSQDGRRANVLTF. DNA for the CDR3: TGTGCCAGCAGCCAAGATGGTCGCAGGGCCAACGTCCTGACTTTC.

Details on this clonotype: The conserved final phenylalanine or tryptophan is absent from the CDR3, which likely points to a read error. The rearrangement uses TRBV7-9 and TRBJ1-2; no clear D gene. Germline CDR1 SEHNR, CDR2 FQNEAQ (reference sequence). Trimming cost V 1 base and J 4 bases, with 13 bases left between them. The CDR3 has 15 residues. CDR3 sequence reads: CASSLEGADLYGYTS. DNA of the CDR3: TGTGCCAGCAGCTTAGAAGGTGCCGATCTCTATGGCTACACCTCC.

V gene TRBV5-1 combines with J gene TRBJ2-5; D is perhaps TRBD2 (6 bases). The CDR3 has 15 amino acids. From germline, CDR1 is SGHRS and CDR2 YFSETQ. Deletions cut 4 bases from V and 4 bases from J, with 17 bases between. CDR3 loop: CASSHFSEGRETQYF. The CDR3 DNA reads TGCGCCAGCAGCCACTTCTCGGAGGGCCGAGAGACCCAGTACTTC.

The rearrangement uses TRBV29-1 and TRBJ1-2; D possibly corresponds to TRBD1 (5 bases). The CDR3 loop spans 12 amino acids. V was clipped by 4 bases and J by 5 bases, with 11 bases between them. Germline V lookup: CDR1 SQVTM, CDR2 ANQGSEA. The CDR3 DNA is TGCAGCGTTGGTGGGGGGAAGTATGGCTACACCTTC. Protein: CSVGGGKYGYTF.

This clonotype was found a few times. J is TRBJ2-3 and V is TRBV5-1; D call uncertain. Germline CDR1 reads SGHRS; CDR2 reads YFSETQ. The CDR3 spans 17 residues. V was clipped by 3 bases and J by 1 base, with 18 bases between them. The CDR3 DNA follows: TGCGCCAGCAGCTGGACCTCCGACTTTCCCCGCACAGATACGCAGTATTTT. It is translated as CASSWTSDFPRTDTQYF.

J is TRBJ2-7 and V is TRBV5-1, with 13 nucleotides matching TRBD2. The CDR3 has 19 amino acids. Unmatched junction bases numbered 13, after V lost 4 bases and J lost 0 bases. Germline CDR1 and CDR2: SGHRS and YFSETQ. CDR3 residues: CASSAVRTSGRLSSYEQYF. CDR3 coding DNA: TGCGCCAGCAGCGCGGTCCGGACTAGCGGGAGATTGAGCTCCTACGAGCAGTACTTC.